These 11 T cell receptor beta chains were all obtained from the same sample, sequenced in a study of CD8 T cells in ankylosing spondylitis (dated by TCRdb to between 2016 and 2019). The protocol used for the library was 5' RACE. Sequencer: Illumina HiSeq 2500. TCRdb reprocessing: public reads trimmed at Q25 with fastp, clones called with MiXCR, in-frame beta chains kept. When rows share a CDR3 protein, they turn into one entry using the most common DNA and genes. The sample includes about 320,000 distinct CDR3 sequences, with under 14% observed a single time. In total, the top ten clones hold roughly 9.2% of the sample. The sequenced sample consisted of blood, either unsorted or a sorted T cell fraction (not recorded which). All receptors derive from a female donor with ankylosing spondylitis or in good health (not recorded which).

There are many counts of this clonotype. The rearrangement uses TRBV20-1 and TRBJ2-2; 9 positions agree with TRBD1. Germline CDR1 is DFQATT and CDR2 is SNEGSKA (reference sequence). The V and J ends lost 3 bases and 1 base, in that order; junction bases with no gene match: 12. This CDR3 is 18 amino acids long. The CDR3 loop is CSARSSFAGQGNTGELFF. CDR3 nucleotide sequence: TGCAGTGCTAGGAGTTCGTTTGCGGGACAGGGGAACACCGGGGAGCTGTTTTTT.

This clonotype was recorded a few times. This chain links TRBV20-1 with TRBJ2-1; weak D call: TRBD1 (5 bases). The germline V gene encodes CDR1 DFQATT and CDR2 SNEGSKA (reference sequence). V was trimmed by 3 bases and J by 4 bases, leaving 13 bases between them. The CDR3 contains 14 residues. DNA for the CDR3: TGCAGTGCTAGTGAAAGGACATTTTACAATGAGCAGTTCTTC. Protein sequence: CSASERTFYNEQFF.

V gene TRBV9 combines with J gene TRBJ2-2; 7 nucleotides match TRBD2. Per the germline V gene, CDR1 is SGDLS and CDR2 is YYNGEE. Germline trimming cut 5 bases from V and 0 bases from J; bases unmatched to any gene: 4. This CDR3 spans 15 amino acids. The chain's CDR3 is CASSPSGANTGELFF. CDR3 nucleotide sequence: TGTGCCAGCAGTCCGAGCGGGGCGAACACCGGGGAGCTGTTTTTT.

This clonotype has ten or more counts. This rearrangement joins TRBV5-1 to TRBJ1-2, with D perhaps TRBD1 (5 bases). The germline V gene encodes CDR1 SGHRS and CDR2 YFSETQ. The CDR3 totals 12 residues. With 0 bases removed from V and 7 bases from J, the gap between germline ends came to 7 bases. The CDR3 DNA reads TGCGCCAGCAGCTTGGATGGGGGTGGCTACACCTTC. Residues: CASSLDGGGYTF.

This rearrangement joins TRBV20-1 to TRBJ1-5; 7 nucleotides align to TRBD1. The junction had 0 bases not matched to a gene; V was cut back by 2 bases and J by 2 bases. Germline CDR1 and CDR2: DFQATT and SNEGSKA (reference sequence). The length of the CDR3 is 13 residues. The CDR3 nucleotides read TGCAGTGCTAGAACAGGGGGCAATCAGCCCCAGCATTTT. Translated, it gives CSARTGGNQPQHF.

This clonotype has ten or more counts. The chain is built from TRBV4-2 and TRBJ1-2; 7 nucleotides match TRBD1. This CDR3 contains 15 residues. In germline, CDR1 is LGHNA, CDR2 YNFKEQ. Losses at the gene ends were 5 bases for V and 0 bases for J; bases not matched to a gene: 6. The CDR3: CASSTRQGANYGYTF. CDR3 DNA: TGTGCCAGCAGCACCCGACAGGGTGCTAACTATGGCTACACCTTC.

V and J are TRBV7-2 and TRBJ2-5; 7 bases are shared with TRBD2. The J segment lost 7 bases and the V segment lost 5 bases, leaving 4 bases of the junction unmatched. The V gene's germline CDR1 is SGHTA and CDR2 FQGNSA. The CDR3 has 12 amino acids. DNA of the CDR3: TGTGCCAGCAGCGGACTAGACCGGACCCAGTACTTC. Translating gives CASSGLDRTQYF.

This chain joins TRBV7-6 and TRBJ2-3; no definite D call. Trimming took 2 bases from V and 0 from J, leaving 12 bases between them. CDR3 length: 16 residues. Germline V lookup: CDR1 SGHVS, CDR2 FNYEAQ. CDR3 sequence: CASSLRTATSTDTQYF. The CDR3 DNA reads as TGTGCCAGCAGCTTACGGACCGCTACTAGCACAGATACGCAGTATTTT.

This chain joins TRBV7-2 and TRBJ2-7; D ambiguous. V gave up 2 bases and J gave up 2 bases, with 10 bases separating them. From germline, CDR1 is SGHTA and CDR2 FQGNSA. The CDR3 contains 14 residues. CDR3 loop: CASSLTTSAYEQYF. CDR3 coding DNA: TGTGCCAGCAGCTTAACGACCAGTGCCTACGAGCAGTACTTC.

The sample holds a few counts of this clonotype. The gene calls are TRBV20-1 and TRBJ2-5; 8 positions match TRBD2. The CDR3 consists of 15 residues. V shed 0 bases, J shed 2 bases, and the junction held 5 bases outside the gene matches. CDR1 is DFQATT, CDR2 SNEGSKA, per germline (reference sequence). The chain's CDR3 is CSARDGAGAQETQYF. The CDR3 nucleotides read TGCAGTGCTAGAGATGGAGCGGGGGCTCAAGAGACCCAGTACTTC.

The table lists this clonotype with a few counts. The rearrangement joins TRBV5-1 to TRBJ1-1, with a tentative D call TRBD1 (6 bases). Germline CDR1 and CDR2: SGHRS and YFSETQ. Trimming removed 4 bases from V and 6 bases from J, with 16 bases in between. The CDR3 has 14 amino acids. The CDR3 spells CASSRVEEGAEAFF. CDR3 in DNA: TGCGCCAGCAGCCGGGTAGAGGAGGGGGCTGAAGCTTTCTTT.